This T cell receptor (beta chain) was captured in a study of blood T cell repertoires in COVID-19. Overall study context: Acute and convalescent COVID-19 specimens originated in the United States, Italy and Spain. T cells, B-cell-depleted T cells, or PBMCs supplied cDNA or gDNA.

In the authors' methods: From reference gene primer amplification, estimates of nucleated cell counts were derived. Some clones are missing from TCRdb's copy, which holds only in-frame ones; the method was immunoSEQ multiplex PCR. V, J and clone size are taken as reported in that table, and D and trimming were inferred from the DNA itself. The sample contains 70,000 to 80,000 clones, around 80% of which appear only once. Germline CDR1 and CDR2: SGHRS and YFSETQ. The V gene lost 6 bases and the J gene lost 1 base, with 14 bases spanning the gap. This CDR3 has 15 residues. The genes are TRBV5-1 and TRBJ1-3; a weak D match, TRBD1 (5 bases). This clonotype originated in a human donor in a cohort sampled during active COVID-19. The specimen sequenced was peripheral blood. The CDR3 sequence: CASTLEGASGNTIYF. The CDR3 coding sequence is TGCGCCAGCACCCTGGAAGGGGCTTCTGGAAACACCATATATTTT.